Below, 6 T cell receptor beta chains from the same sample are listed, as sequenced in a study of CD8 T cell repertoires and HIV-1 epitope variants. Produced via immunoSEQ multiplex PCR; TCRdb's table is partial and in-frame only. The table has 2,500 to 3,000 clones, 69% seen once. Their antigens are not known. Sequencing input: cultured CD8+ T cells derived from PBMCs. These receptors all stem from a male donor with HIV.

CDR3 protein: CASSPTGGNSPLHF. The CDR3 region has the DNA TGTGCCAGCAGCCCGACAGGGGGTAATTCACCCCTCCACTTT. The chain recombines TRBV7-3 with TRBJ1-6, with 9 bases fitting TRBD1. The germline V gene encodes CDR1 SGHTA and CDR2 FQGTGA. CDR3 length: 14 amino acids. V dropped 5 bases and J dropped 6; count of bases not matched to a gene: 2.

The chain is built from TRBV4-2 and TRBJ2-3, with TRBD2 identical over 8 bases. The junction had 5 bases not matched to a gene; V was cut back by 4 bases and J by 2 bases. Per germline, CDR1 LGHNA and CDR2 YNFKEQ. This CDR3 has 15 residues. The CDR3 protein is CASSPLAGPTDTQYF. The CDR3 bases are TGTGCCAGCAGCCCTCTAGCGGGCCCCACAGATACGCAGTATTTT.

The chain has TRBV29-1 and TRBJ2-7; D unresolved. V was pared by 6 bases and J by 2 bases, with 11 bases between. The germline gives CDR1 SQVTM, CDR2 ANQGSEA. This CDR3 has 12 amino acids. CDR3 in DNA: TGCAGCGTACTCGACGGGCCCTACGAGCAGTACTTC. The encoded protein is CSVLDGPYEQYF.

V usage is TRBV5-6 and J usage is TRBJ2-5; TRBD2 is a possible D gene (6 bases). The germline V gene encodes CDR1 SGHDT and CDR2 YYEEEE. The CDR3 loop spans 14 amino acids. V was cut by 0 bases and J by 4 bases, with 10 bases left in between. Here the CDR3 reads CASSLEGGSETQYF. The CDR3 DNA is TGTGCCAGCAGCTTGGAGGGAGGATCAGAGACCCAGTACTTC.

The gene calls are TRBV6-5 and TRBJ2-1; D is possibly TRBD1 (6 bases). The CDR3 length is 16 residues. The germline CDR1 and CDR2 sequences are MNHEY and SVGAGI. V lost 0 bases to trimming and J lost 7 bases, with 16 bases between them. CDR3 sequence: CASSYSGRGRRNEQFF. As DNA, the CDR3 is TGTGCCAGCAGTTACTCGGGCAGGGGAAGGCGAAATGAGCAGTTCTTC.

This clone was seen more than once but under ten times. This sequence joins TRBV19 and TRBJ1-5, with D unresolved. Germline assignment: CDR1 LNHDA and CDR2 SQIVND (reference sequence). V shed 8 bases and J shed 7 bases, with 18 bases lying between them. CDR3 size: 14 residues. Here the CDR3 DNA reads TGTGCCAGTCTCCGAGCCGGATTCGAACAGCCCCAGCATTTT. Amino acids: CASLRAGFEQPQHF.